This TCR beta chain was recovered during a study of shared clonotypes between healthy human individuals. Findings and limits, study-wide: It was observed that 5% to 6.5% of naive CD4 clonotypes were shared across several donors. Naive subsets, compared against memory subsets, generally had larger estimated richness values.

Several immunoSEQ 96-well plates shared each subset's DNA, each plate a replicate. Original handling: ImmunoSEQ output lacked quality scores and full-length reads, limiting matched filtering. TCRdb's table, derived via immunoSEQ multiplex PCR, lists solely in-frame clones and lacks some. V, J and clone size derive from that table, while D and trimming were established from the DNA sequence. The sample records about 1,800,000 clones, over 85% being singletons. CD45RO negativity and positive selection for CCR7 defined naive CD8 cells, a population that excluded terminally differentiated effector memory CD45RA+ cells. Trimming took 0 bases from V and 7 from J; bases not matched to a gene: 11. The CDR3 contains 18 residues. Germline lookup yields CDR1 SGDLS and CDR2 YYNGEE. With regard to this clone: Its antigen remains unidentified.

This chain uses TRBV9 with TRBJ2-1, with 12 bases that match TRBD2. This receptor was obtained from a man between 18 and 35 years old in good health. Material: naive CD8+ T cells sorted from blood. The CDR3 here is CASSVGLAGVTFWNEQFF. CDR3 bases: TGTGCCAGCAGCGTAGGACTAGCGGGGGTTACATTCTGGAATGAGCAGTTCTTC.